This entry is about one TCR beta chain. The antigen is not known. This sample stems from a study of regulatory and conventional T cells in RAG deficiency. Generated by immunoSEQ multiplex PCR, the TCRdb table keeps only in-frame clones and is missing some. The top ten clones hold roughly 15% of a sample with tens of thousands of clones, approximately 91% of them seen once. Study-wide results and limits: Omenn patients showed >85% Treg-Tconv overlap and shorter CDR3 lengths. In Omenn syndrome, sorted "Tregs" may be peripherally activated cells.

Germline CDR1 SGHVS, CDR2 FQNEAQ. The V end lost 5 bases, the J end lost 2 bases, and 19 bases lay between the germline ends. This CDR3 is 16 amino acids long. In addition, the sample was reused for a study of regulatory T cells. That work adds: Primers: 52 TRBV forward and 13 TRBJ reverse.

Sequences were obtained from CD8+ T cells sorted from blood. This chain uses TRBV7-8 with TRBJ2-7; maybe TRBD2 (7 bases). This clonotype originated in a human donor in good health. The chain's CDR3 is CASSQQEGGATYEQYF. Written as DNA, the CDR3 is TGTGCCAGCAGCCAACAGGAGGGGGGGGCCACCTACGAGCAGTACTTC.